This entry is about one T cell receptor (beta chain). TCRdb keeps only in-frame clones here, not all; method: immunoSEQ multiplex PCR. The sample has 250,000 or so clones; roughly nine tenths are singletons. The data are from a study of blood T cell repertoires in COVID-19. The cohort comprised adults aged about 18 to 100 years residing in about two dozen US areas. Between the trimmed V and J ends, which lost 1 base and 6 bases, there was a span of 8 bases. CDR3 length equals 13 residues. Germline CDR1 is KGHDR and CDR2 is SFDVKD. This receptor was identified in a young man who had recovered from COVID-19. The rearrangement links TRBV24-1 to TRBJ1-2, with a possible D match to TRBD1 (5 bases). The sequenced material came from PBMCs or T cells enriched from blood (not recorded which). CDR3 region: CATSDFRGNGYTF. Written as DNA, the CDR3 is TGTGCCACCAGTGATTTCCGGGGGAATGGCTACACCTTC.